This TCR beta chain was documented in a study of CD8+CD57+ T cells in acquired aplastic anemia. Study context: An average of roughly 3 ug of DNA was obtained from sorted CD4+ and CD8+ cells. Overall study results and limits: The number of CD8+ CDR3 sequences shared by patients and controls was approximately 30. Patients and healthy controls showed no significant CD8+ Simpson's diversity difference.

Germline CDR1 is SEHNR and CDR2 is FQNEAQ (reference sequence). V dropped 5 bases and J dropped 5 bases, with 9 bases sitting between them. This CDR3 has 12 amino acids. According to the study, genomic DNA was the template for TCR beta VDJ and CDR3 profiling. TCRdb itself ran the reads through MiXCR, one entry per CDR3 protein. The sample consists of roughly 250,000 distinct CDR3 sequences, around 45% of them appearing once. It was patients with CD8+CD57+ cell expansion by flow cytometry who were chosen for sequencing. Diagnosis of severe acquired aplastic anemia applied to all patients. The table lists this clonotype with many counts. The antigen is undetermined.

Sequenced: sorted CD4+, CD8+, or CD8+CD57+ T cells (not recorded which) from PBMCs. The genes are TRBV7-9 and TRBJ1-1; D unresolved. The sequence came from a human donor with aplastic anemia. The chain's CDR3 is CASSGIPTEAFF. The CDR3 bases are TGTGCCAGCAGCGGAATACCAACTGAAGCTTTCTTT. The whole variable domain, filled in from reference TRBV7-9 and TRBJ1-1, reads DTGVSQNPRHKITKRGQNVTFRCDPISEHNRLYWYRQTLGQGPEFLTYFQNEAQLEKSRLLSDRFSAERPKGSFSTLEIQRTEQGDSAMYLCASSGIPTEAFFGQGTRLTVV.